This note documents a single T cell receptor (beta chain) sequence. Its antigen is currently not known. Base qualities are missing; no much larger clone stands one base away. Ficoll-Paque density gradient centrifugation was used to isolate PBMCs. After removal of 3 bases from V and 5 bases from J, the junction retains 6 bases not matched to a gene. The germline V gene specifies SGHVS as CDR1 and FNYEAQ as CDR2. The CDR3 measures 14 amino acids from cysteine to phenylalanine. Solely the CDR3 DNA is kept, with 42 bases framed from the first base. TCRdb shows the sequencer as Illumina NovaSeq 6000. TCRalpha and TCRbeta cDNA libraries were constructed by 5'RACE with constant-segment primers, with sample barcodes and unique molecular identifiers being introduced. RNA was extracted from every sample with Trizol reagent. Amplification of the libraries took two PCR steps, and the second step added a second sample barcode plus Illumina TruSeq adapters. The libraries were sequenced on an Illumina NovaSeq using 2 x 150 bp paired-end reads. As for the original processing: Reads were demultiplexed and collapsed into UMI-guided consensus sequences with migec v1.2.7. With mixcr v2.1.11, UMI consensuses were aligned to TRA and TRB V and J templates and assembled into clonotypes. A clonotype was counted as expanded or contracted only when both edgeR and NoisET called the clonotype significant, with the noise models trained on biological replicates. edgeR calls used a false discovery rate-adjusted p below 0.01 and a log2 fold-change threshold of 1. As an exploratory analysis of dynamics, max-normalized trajectories of the 1000 most abundant clonotypes were examined by PCA with hierarchical clustering. Each responding clone was given a CD4 or CD8 phenotype based on the CD4+ and CD8+ repertoires, which had been sequenced separately. TCRdb cleaned the public reads at Q25 with fastp, built clones with MiXCR and kept in-frame beta chains. CDR3 protein duplicates are merged, each entry listing the most common genes and DNA. These V and J calls originate from TCRdb's pipeline instead of the authors' own analysis. Here the sample has about 320,000 distinct CDR3 sequences; over 11% occur a single time. Clones ranked in the top ten supply around a fifth of the sample.

The sample originates from a study of T-cell memory formation after mild COVID-19 (dated by TCRdb to about 2021). Turning to the overall study: TCR sequence clusters from the two donors were found to be largely donor specific. In a couple of donors, T-cell clones that expanded and contracted after mild COVID-19 were tracked by sequencing TCRalpha and TCRbeta repertoires over time. Two young, previously healthy adult volunteers made up the cohort, one male and one female. The investigation overall reported the following: Only two mild cases were covered by the study, and larger cohorts that include severe cases with pre-infection samples were considered necessary. Contracting CD4+ clones turned up mainly in the CM and EM memory subsets, whereas EMRA was where CD8+ clones were enriched. Some responding clones were found in pre-infection memory, which suggests that pre-existing cross-reactive memory T cells took part in the SARS-CoV-2 response. SARS-CoV-2 specificity of the second-wave clones peaking on day 37 was not confirmed. Clones that contracted from day 15 to 85 showed balanced CD4/CD8 phenotypes, whereas a second wave of clones that expanded from day 15 to 37 leaned towards CD4+.

The specimen sequenced was PBMCs or a T cell subset sorted from them (not recorded which). The TCR comes from a man aged 18 to 30 who had mild COVID-19 (a few samples of this study predate the infection). The sample titles of this study are shuffled in the database, so cell type and time point are left out; the donor was told from shared clones. The chain employs TRBV7-6 and TRBJ2-7, with 8 bases aligning to TRBD1. The sequenced DNA is TGTGCCAGCAGCTTCGGACAGGGTGGCAACGAGCAGTACTTC. The resulting protein is CASSFGQGGNEQYF.